The 9 T cell receptor beta chains in this list originate from one sample, sequenced in a study of cytomegalovirus exposure and HLA in healthy donors. Amplification used 60 Vbeta primers and 13 Jbeta primers. TCRdb's table, derived via immunoSEQ multiplex PCR, lists solely in-frame clones and lacks some. The sample consists of approximately 140,000 clones, around 79% of them appearing once. Material: PBMCs. Receptor source: a young man in good health and CMV-seronegative.

The chain recombines TRBV11-2 with TRBJ2-5; TRBD2 might be the D (5 bases). Germline-derived CDR1 and CDR2 are SGHAT and FQNNGV. The CDR3 has 13 residues. Trimming left V 5 bases short and J 5 bases short, with 12 bases between. CDR3 nucleotides: TGTGCCAGCAGCCGAGACTATCGGGAGACCCAGTACTTC. It specifies CASSRDYRETQYF.

The J gene is TRBJ2-1, the V gene TRBV7-3; D might be TRBD2 (5 bases). Per the germline V gene, CDR1 is SGHTA and CDR2 is FQGTGA. The length of the CDR3 is 12 residues. The germline V and J ends were trimmed by 5 bases and 8 bases, with 10 bases remaining between them. The CDR3 is CASSLTGDEQFF. Here the CDR3 DNA reads TGTGCCAGCAGCCTGACCGGGGATGAGCAGTTCTTC.

This sequence joins TRBV30 and TRBJ1-1; D unresolved. Trimming cost V 4 bases and J 3 bases, with 6 bases left between them. Germline V lookup: CDR1 GTSNPN, CDR2 SVGIG (reference sequence). The CDR3 is made up of 11 amino acids. The CDR3 coding sequence is TGTGCCTGGAATCATTACACTGAAGCTTTCTTT. It codes for CAWNHYTEAFF.

The gene calls are TRBV7-8 and TRBJ2-7, with TRBD1 as a possible D gene (5 bases). CDR1 and CDR2 from the germline V gene are SGHVS and FQNEAQ. The length of the CDR3 is 12 residues. V was shortened by 5 bases and J by 3 bases, with 8 bases between the two germline ends. CDR3: CASSVQDYEQYF. The DNA of the CDR3 is TGTGCCAGCAGCGTACAGGACTACGAGCAGTACTTC.

The J gene is TRBJ1-1, the V gene TRBV7-9; D may be TRBD1 (6 bases). The CDR3 covers 13 residues. CDR1 SEHNR and CDR2 FQNEAQ come from the germline V gene (reference sequence). V was trimmed by 5 bases and J by 6 bases, leaving 13 bases between them. CDR3 in DNA: TGTGCCAGCAGCCCCGATGGGGGCGCTGAAGCTTTCTTT. Protein sequence: CASSPDGGAEAFF.

The table lists this clone with a count of one. The genes are TRBV6-5 and TRBJ1-5, with TRBD1 as a possible D gene (5 bases). Per the germline V gene, CDR1 is MNHEY and CDR2 is SVGAGI. The V end was cut by 6 bases, the J end by 4 bases, with 13 bases between. There are 14 residues in the CDR3. The CDR3 is CASRTAGGNQPQHF. As DNA, the CDR3 is TGTGCCAGCAGAACAGCGGGGGGAAATCAGCCCCAGCATTTT.

This clone was detected only a few times. CDR3 in amino acids: CASGGWGSGANVLTF. CDR3 DNA sequence: TGTGCCAGCGGAGGGTGGGGGTCTGGGGCCAACGTCCTGACTTTC. The chain carries TRBV5-6 and TRBJ2-6; D perhaps matches TRBD2 (6 bases). Germline V gene sequence: CDR1 SGHDT, CDR2 YYEEEE. V lost 7 bases and J 1 base, leaving 12 bases between the germline ends. This CDR3 spans 15 amino acids. Combining the CDR3 with reference TRBV5-6 and TRBJ2-6 gives the whole variable domain DAGVTQSPTHLIKTRGQQVTLRCSPKSGHDTVSWYQQALGQGPQFIFQYYEEEERQRGNFPDRFSGHQFPNYSSELNVNALLLGDSALYLCASGGWGSGANVLTFGAGSRLTVL.

This rearrangement joins TRBV6-5 to TRBJ2-2; possibly TRBD1 for D (5 bases). The V end was cut by 2 bases, the J end by 1 base, with 8 bases between. The CDR3 has 15 amino acids. CDR1 and CDR2 from the germline V gene are MNHEY and SVGAGI. The CDR3 region has the DNA TGTGCCAGCAGTTACACTGGACAGAACACCGGGGAGCTGTTTTTT. This sequence encodes CASSYTGQNTGELFF.

In this sample, this clone turned up a few times. This chain joins TRBV30 and TRBJ1-1; possibly TRBD1 for D (6 bases). CDR1 and CDR2 (germline): GTSNPN, SVGIG (reference sequence). This CDR3 contains 12 residues. The V gene lost 4 bases and the J gene lost 7 bases, with 13 bases spanning the gap. CDR3 bases: TGTGCCTGGACCACAGGGTTCCGTGAAGCTTTCTTT. Translation gives CAWTTGFREAFF.